The TCR beta chain under discussion was sequenced for a study of shared clonotypes between healthy human individuals. The wider study: Per donor, CD8 memory used one plate, CD8 naive used two, CD4 memory used three and CD4 naive used three. Whole-study findings and limits: Across subsets, estimated richness was generally greater for naive than for memory populations.

Evenly divided among several immunoSEQ plates was the genomic DNA of each subset. This table comes from immunoSEQ multiplex PCR, and its TCRdb copy is limited to in-frame clones, with some not included. This sample carries roughly 1,600,000 clones, approximately 98.5% of them seen once, and the ten largest clones take roughly 0.36%. As for this clone: Its specificity is not known.

The clonotype comes from a man aged 25-45 years in good health. The sample was naive CD4+ T cells sorted from blood. Subset reported: CD45RA+ positively selected.

CDR3 region: CASSPYGTSTDTQYF. DNA for the CDR3: TGTGCCAGCAGCCCGTACGGGACTAGCACAGATACGCAGTATTTT. The chain employs TRBV5-5 and TRBJ2-3, with D maybe TRBD2 (6 bases). V gave up 4 bases and J gave up 0 bases, with 12 bases separating them. The CDR3 totals 15 residues. The germline V gene encodes CDR1 SGHKS and CDR2 YYEKEE (reference sequence). The variable domain in full, with the rest retrieved from reference TRBV5-5 and TRBJ2-3, is DAGVTQSPTHLIKTRGQQVTLRCSPISGHKSVSWYQQVLGQGPQFIFQYYEKEERGRGNFPDRFSARQFPNYSSELNVNALLLGDSALYLCASSPYGTSTDTQYFGPGTRLTVL.